These 22 T cell receptor beta chains came from one sample sequenced in a study of a mutant IDH1 vaccine in newly diagnosed glioma. Time point reported: week 47, end of study. Each dose of the vaccine consisted of 300 ug of mutant IDH1 20-mer peptide, with topical imiquimod. Using immunoSEQ multiplex PCR, the repertoire was profiled, and TCRdb retains in-frame clones only, with some absent. The sample lists fewer than 40,000 clones, roughly 84% occurring once. These receptors' targets are unknown. The material sequenced was PBMCs, taken from a glioma patient whose treatment included an IDH1 peptide vaccine. Receptors were obtained from a man aged 30 to 39 with glioma.

A few counts support this clone. The genes are TRBV5-1 and TRBJ2-5; the D gene is possibly TRBD2 (6 bases). The germline V gene encodes CDR1 SGHRS and CDR2 YFSETQ. Trimming removed 0 bases at V and 0 bases at J, with 15 bases between. The CDR3 totals 17 residues. The CDR3 loop reads CASSLERGLQYQETQYF. The DNA of the CDR3 is TGCGCCAGCAGCTTGGAGAGGGGACTCCAGTACCAAGAGACCCAGTACTTC.

V is TRBV27 and J is TRBJ1-5; D remains ambiguous. The germline V gene has CDR1 MNHEY and CDR2 SMNVEV (reference sequence). CDR3 size: 17 residues. Deletions cut 8 bases from V and 0 bases from J, with 20 bases between. The CDR3 nucleotides read TGTGCCAGCGCTAGACAAGACGCGGAGGGTAGCAATCAGCCCCAGCATTTT. It codes for CASARQDAEGSNQPQHF.

V and J are TRBV19 and TRBJ1-2; D not certain. The CDR3 totals 17 residues. V was pared by 4 bases and J by 1 base, with 19 bases between. Germline values: CDR1 LNHDA, CDR2 SQIVND (reference sequence). The CDR3 sequence is CASSTQRAALYNYGYTF. DNA of the CDR3: TGTGCCAGTAGTACCCAGCGGGCGGCTTTATATAACTATGGCTACACCTTC.

For the CDR3, the DNA is TGCGCCAGCAGCCACAATAGCGGGGGGGCGTACAATGAGCAGTTCTTC. Amino acid sequence: CASSHNSGGAYNEQFF. V and J are TRBV4-3 and TRBJ2-1; 11 bases fit TRBD2. The CDR3 runs 16 residues. Germline values: CDR1 LGHNA, CDR2 YSLEER. Trimming took 3 bases from V and 4 from J; bases not matched to a gene: 5.

This clone appeared a single time. The chain links TRBV11-2 to TRBJ1-1, with 7 bases aligning to TRBD1. CDR3 length: 16 residues. Losses at the gene ends were 5 bases for V and 2 bases for J; bases not matched to a gene: 11. Germline assignment: CDR1 SGHAT and CDR2 FQNNGV. The DNA for the CDR3 is TGTGCCAGCAGCAACCGGGACAGTGTGATTAACACTGAAGCTTTCTTT. It is translated as CASSNRDSVINTEAFF.

In DNA form, the CDR3 reads TGTGCCAGCAGTTTAAACAGGGGCTACGAGCAGTACTTC. Its translation is CASSLNRGYEQYF. This chain links TRBV28 with TRBJ2-7, with TRBD1 identical over 7 bases. The CDR3 is 13 amino acids. The germline V gene has CDR1 MDHEN and CDR2 SYDVKM. With V trimmed by 2 bases and J by 3 bases, 1 base remained unmatched.

The genes are TRBV7-2 and TRBJ1-5; 9 nucleotides align to TRBD1. The germline gives CDR1 SGHTA, CDR2 FQGNSA. J was trimmed by 2 bases and V by 4 bases; bases with no gene match: 3. The CDR3 loop spans 15 amino acids. The CDR3 reads CASSSTGGGNQPQHF. For the CDR3, the DNA is TGTGCCAGCAGCTCGACAGGGGGTGGCAATCAGCCCCAGCATTTT.

This rearrangement joins TRBV2 to TRBJ2-5, with 9 bases that match TRBD2. The J call is in doubt because the DNA end fits TRBJ2-7 better. The CDR3 runs 15 residues. CDR1 is SNHLY and CDR2 is FYNNEI in the germline V gene. The chain's CDR3 is CASRVGTSWDYEQYF. As DNA, the CDR3 is TGTGCCAGCAGGGTCGGGACTAGCTGGGACTACGAGCAGTACTTC.

This chain links TRBV5-1 with TRBJ1-2; 9 bases are shared with TRBD1. Looked up from germline, CDR1 is SGHRS and CDR2 is YFSETQ. The V segment lost 3 bases and the J segment 6 bases; nucleotides outside the gene matches: 9. This CDR3 comprises 15 residues. The DNA for the CDR3 is TGCGCCAGCAGCTGGGGGGGACAGGGTCTGAATGGCTACACCTTC. It encodes CASSWGGQGLNGYTF. Variable domain in full (rest from reference TRBV5-1 and TRBJ1-2): KAGVTQTPRYLIKTRGQQVTLSCSPISGHRSVSWYQQTPGQGLQFLFEYFSETQRNKGNFPGRFSGRQFSNSRSEMNVSTLELGDSALYLCASSWGGQGLNGYTFGSGTRLTVV.

The chain couples TRBV30 to TRBJ2-1; D is possibly TRBD2 (7 bases). Germline V gives CDR1 GTSNPN, CDR2 SVGIG (reference sequence). The V gene lost 4 bases and the J gene lost 9 bases, with 19 bases spanning the gap. The CDR3 loop spans 14 amino acids. The CDR3: CAWMVPGGGGEQFF. The CDR3 nucleotides read TGTGCCTGGATGGTTCCGGGAGGAGGGGGTGAGCAGTTCTTC.

This chain connects TRBV25-1 to TRBJ2-3, with 10 bases lining up with TRBD2. CDR1 and CDR2 from the germline V gene are MGHDK and SYGVNS. Trimming removed 7 bases from V and 8 bases from J; junction bases left unmatched: 6. The CDR3 totals 13 residues. CDR3 loop: CASTLAGRGTQYF. The CDR3 DNA is TGTGCCAGCACACTAGCGGGACGGGGTACGCAGTATTTT.

The gene calls are TRBV19 and TRBJ1-1; 10 bases align to TRBD1. There are 17 residues in the CDR3. CDR1 and CDR2 (germline): LNHDA, SQIVND (reference sequence). Germline trimming cut 3 bases from V and 2 bases from J; bases unmatched to any gene: 9. CDR3 protein: CASSIIGTGDLNTEAFF. The CDR3 coding sequence is TGTGCCAGTAGTATTATCGGGACAGGGGACCTTAACACTGAAGCTTTCTTT.

The chain is built from TRBV5-6 and TRBJ1-2; no firm D call. Germline CDR1 reads SGHDT; CDR2 reads YYEEEE. Trimming stripped 4 bases from V and 5 bases from J, with 21 bases between. This CDR3 spans 16 amino acids. The DNA for the CDR3 is TGTGCCAGCAGCCCCCCCAACTCCTTCGGAATGTATGGCTACACCTTC. Protein sequence: CASSPPNSFGMYGYTF.

The chain employs TRBV5-1 and TRBJ2-3, with D maybe TRBD1 (6 bases). Germline V lookup: CDR1 SGHRS, CDR2 YFSETQ. Trimming pared 2 bases from V and 2 bases from J, leaving 12 bases between. The CDR3 runs 15 residues. CDR3 bases: TGCGCCAGCAGCTTACAGGGAGAGGACACAGATACGCAGTATTTT. Its protein is CASSLQGEDTDTQYF.

J is TRBJ1-1 and V is TRBV2, with D possibly TRBD1 on 6 matching bases. The CDR3 has 13 amino acids. V was pared by 6 bases and J by 6 bases, with 14 bases between. Germline V gene sequence: CDR1 SNHLY, CDR2 FYNNEI. CDR3 in amino acids: CASRPTGLAEAFF. The CDR3, as DNA: TGTGCCAGCAGACCTACAGGGTTGGCTGAAGCTTTCTTT.

This chain links TRBV6-5 with TRBJ2-2; TRBD1 or TRBD2 may be the D gene (5 bases each). This CDR3 has 13 amino acids. V was shortened by 4 bases and J by 7 bases, with 10 bases between the two germline ends. Germline-derived CDR1 and CDR2 are MNHEY and SVGAGI. The CDR3 sequence: CASSSRENGELFF. DNA of the CDR3: TGTGCCAGCAGTTCCAGGGAGAACGGGGAGCTGTTTTTT.

This clone is medium-sized by share. The V and J genes are TRBV29-1 and TRBJ1-2; D ambiguous. The length of the CDR3 is 16 residues. Per the germline V gene, CDR1 is SQVTM and CDR2 is ANQGSEA. This CDR3 reads CRTPPRVPCAAYGYTF. Written as DNA, the CDR3 is TGCAGAACTCCACCGAGGGTCCCGTGCGCGGCCTATGGCTACACCTTC. Complete variable domain (other parts from reference TRBV29-1 and TRBJ1-2): SAVISQKPSRDICQRGTSLTIQCQVDSQVTMMFWYRQQPGQSLTLIATANQGSEATYESGFVIDKFPISRPNLTFSTLTVSNMSPEDSSIYLCRTPPRVPCAAYGYTFGSGTRLTVV.

CDR3: CASSLEGAYGYTF. The CDR3 bases are TGTGCCAGCAGCTTAGAGGGGGCGTATGGCTACACCTTC. The chain couples TRBV7-9 to TRBJ1-2, with 7 nucleotides matching TRBD1. CDR3 length: 13 amino acids. V dropped 1 base and J dropped 5; count of bases not matched to a gene: 1. Per the germline V gene, CDR1 is SEHNR and CDR2 is FQNEAQ (reference sequence).

V gene TRBV5-1 combines with J gene TRBJ2-2; tentative D call: TRBD1 (5 bases). The V end lost 1 base, the J end lost 8 bases, and 15 bases lay between the germline ends. The CDR3 sequence is 15 residues long. Germline CDR1 SGHRS, CDR2 YFSETQ. The CDR3 DNA sequence: TGCGCCAGCAGCTTGCGTGGACGACCAGGGGGGGAGCTGTTTTTT. Translation gives CASSLRGRPGGELFF.

The J gene is TRBJ2-5, the V gene TRBV4-1, with D unclear. There are 14 residues in the CDR3. V shed 1 base and J shed 4 bases, with 10 bases lying between them. Germline V CDR1 and CDR2: MGHRA, YSYEKL. CDR3: CASSQAARRETQYF. CDR3 DNA: TGCGCCAGCAGCCAAGCTGCGAGGCGAGAGACCCAGTACTTC.

This rearrangement joins TRBV28 to TRBJ2-7; D is unresolved. Between the trimmed V and J ends, which lost 5 bases and 0 bases, there was a span of 17 bases. Germline assignment: CDR1 MDHEN and CDR2 SYDVKM. The CDR3 totals 16 residues. CDR3 nucleotide sequence: TGTGCCAGCAGTCCTGAATCTTTTCCTCTCTCCTACGAGCAGTACTTC. It encodes CASSPESFPLSYEQYF.

The J gene is TRBJ2-1, the V gene TRBV11-2, with no clear D. Germline-derived CDR1 and CDR2 are SGHAT and FQNNGV. The CDR3 totals 13 residues. V was cut by 2 bases and J by 6 bases, with 8 bases left in between. CDR3 residues: CASSLNSLNEQFF. The CDR3 bases are TGTGCCAGCAGCTTAAACTCACTCAATGAGCAGTTCTTC.